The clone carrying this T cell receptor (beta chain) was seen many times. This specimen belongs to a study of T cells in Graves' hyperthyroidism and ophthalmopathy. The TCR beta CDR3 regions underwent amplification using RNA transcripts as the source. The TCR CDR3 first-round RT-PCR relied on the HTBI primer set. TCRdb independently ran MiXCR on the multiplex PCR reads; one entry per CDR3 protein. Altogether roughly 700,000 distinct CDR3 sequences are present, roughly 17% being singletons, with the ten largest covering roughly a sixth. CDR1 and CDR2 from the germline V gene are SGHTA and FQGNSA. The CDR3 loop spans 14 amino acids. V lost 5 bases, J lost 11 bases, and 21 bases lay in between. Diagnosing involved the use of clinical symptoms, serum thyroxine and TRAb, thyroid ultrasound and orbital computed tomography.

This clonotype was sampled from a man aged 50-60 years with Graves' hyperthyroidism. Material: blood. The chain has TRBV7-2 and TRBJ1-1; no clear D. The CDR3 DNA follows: TGTGCCAGCAGCCCTATCCTAGGTTCTTTCGGGGCTTTCTTT. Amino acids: CASSPILGSFGAFF.